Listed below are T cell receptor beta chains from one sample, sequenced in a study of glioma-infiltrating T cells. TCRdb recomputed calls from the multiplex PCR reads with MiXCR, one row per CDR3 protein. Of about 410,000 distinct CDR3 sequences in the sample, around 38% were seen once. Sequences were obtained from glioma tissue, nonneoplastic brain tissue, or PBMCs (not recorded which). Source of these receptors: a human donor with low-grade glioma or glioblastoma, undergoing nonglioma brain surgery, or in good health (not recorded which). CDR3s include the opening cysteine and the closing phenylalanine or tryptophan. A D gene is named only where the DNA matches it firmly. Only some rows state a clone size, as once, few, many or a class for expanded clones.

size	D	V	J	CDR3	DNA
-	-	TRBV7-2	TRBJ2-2	CASSLSRDTGELFF	TGTGCCAGCAGCTTATCCAGGGACACCGGGGAGCTGTTTTTT
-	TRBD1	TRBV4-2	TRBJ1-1	CASRQGGRLEAFF	TGTGCCAGCAGACAAGGGGGCAGGCTTGAAGCTTTCTTT
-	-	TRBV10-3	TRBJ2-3	CAISARDSGDTQYF	TGTGCCATCAGTGCTCGGGACTCCGGGGATACGCAGTATTTT
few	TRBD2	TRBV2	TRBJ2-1	CASSGYGRAINEQFF	TGTGCCAGCAGTGGGTACGGGAGGGCCATCAATGAGCAGTTCTTC
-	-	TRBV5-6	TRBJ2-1	CASSLGSVYNEQFF	TGTGCCAGCAGCTTGGGGTCCGTTTACAATGAGCAGTTCTTC
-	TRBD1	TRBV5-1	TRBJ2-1	CASSITPGQDLNEQFF	TGCGCCAGCAGCATTACTCCGGGACAGGACCTCAATGAGCAGTTCTTC
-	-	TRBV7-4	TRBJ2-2	CASSLAGPGELFF	TGTGCCAGCAGTTTGGCAGGGCCCGGGGAGCTGTTTTTT
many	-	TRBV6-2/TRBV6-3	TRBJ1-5	CASSSSDTYQPQHF	TGTGCCAGCAGTTCCTCGGACACCTATCAGCCCCAGCATTTT
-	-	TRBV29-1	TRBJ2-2	CSVEQGPNTGELFF	TGCAGCGTTGAGCAGGGGCCGAACACCGGGGAGCTGTTTTTT
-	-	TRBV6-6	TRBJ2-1	CASSYSSGRGFNEQLF	TGTGCCAGCAGTTACTCGAGTGGCAGGGGTTTCAATGAGCAGCTCTTC
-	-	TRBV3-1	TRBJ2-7	CASSQPPTGTYEQYF	TGTGCCAGCAGCCAACCGCCCACCGGTACCTACGAGCAGTACTTC
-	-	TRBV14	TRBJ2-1	CASGQDPQWRTEQFF	TGTGCCAGCGGCCAAGATCCACAGTGGAGGACTGAGCAGTTCTTC
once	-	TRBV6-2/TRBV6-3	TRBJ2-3	CASSYYTFSTDTQYF	TGTGCCAGCAGTTACTACACCTTTAGCACAGATACGCAGTATTTT
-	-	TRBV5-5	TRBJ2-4	CASSGQDENIQYF	TGTGCCAGCAGCGGGCAGGACGAAAACATTCAGTACTTC
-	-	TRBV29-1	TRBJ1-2	CSEKDNYGYTF	TGCAGCGAGAAGGATAACTATGGCTACACCTTC